The sequence of this T cell receptor (beta chain) was determined in a study of vaccination and CD4 T cells after COVID-19. Overall study findings and caveats: Convalescent patients studied were relatively few, and early post-infection timepoints were absent. For convalescent patients, 304 of the 307 vaccine-specific clones analyzed were classified as spike mono-reactive.

Comment on this clonotype: What it recognizes is unknown.

Sample treatment: approximately nine-day PBMC culture with coronavirus spike peptide pools or control peptides (ViraFEST assay). ViraFEST expanded antigen-specific T cells with peptide pools, then sequenced TCRs. The Oncomine TCR Beta short-read assay was applied to DNA of cultured CD4+ T cells. Using its own MiXCR run on the PCR reads, TCRdb lists one record per CDR3 protein. This sample carries over 20,000 distinct CDR3 sequences, about 50% of them seen once, and the ten largest clones take around 5.5%. CDR1 and CDR2 from the germline V gene are WSHSY and SAAADI. With 6 bases clipped from V and 4 bases from J, the junction kept 13 bases outside the gene matches. CDR3 size: 16 residues.

Sequencing used CD4+ T cells from blood, cultured in vitro. The TCR sequence derives from a human donor who had recovered from COVID-19. This chain uses TRBV10-2 with TRBJ1-1; TRBD1 aligns across 8 bases. CDR3 DNA: TGCGCCAGCAGCCTGACAGGGGCTAAAGGGTCCACTGAAGCTTTCTTT. The encoded protein is CASSLTGAKGSTEAFF.